The T cell receptor (beta chain) under discussion was sequenced for a study of cytomegalovirus exposure and HLA in healthy donors. For the study at large: Ancestry clustering placed about 80% of 350 to 500 genotyped donors in the Caucasian-associated cluster. Study results and caveats: By HLA locus, TCR association rates varied in a later analysis, with DRB1 showing the most and HLA-C the fewest.

This clone has more than one count but fewer than ten. The target antigen is unknown. 13 Jbeta primers and 60 Vbeta primers were used for the PCR. Measured with immunoSEQ multiplex PCR; TCRdb has only the in-frame clones, and not every one. The sample gives around 150,000 clones, around 77% of which show up once; around 4.8% is in the top ten. Germline CDR1 is SGHRS and CDR2 is YFSETQ. There are 15 residues in the CDR3. Trimming removed 2 bases at V and 0 bases at J, with 9 bases between. The sequence was obtained from a man under 40 in good health. The sequencing input was PBMCs. J is TRBJ2-1 and V is TRBV5-1; tentative D call: TRBD1 (5 bases). DNA of the CDR3: TGCGCCAGCAGCTTAACAGGCAGCTCCTACAATGAGCAGTTCTTC. Translating gives CASSLTGSSYNEQFF. The variable domain in full, completed from reference TRBV5-1 and TRBJ2-1, reads KAGVTQTPRYLIKTRGQQVTLSCSPISGHRSVSWYQQTPGQGLQFLFEYFSETQRNKGNFPGRFSGRQFSNSRSEMNVSTLELGDSALYLCASSLTGSSYNEQFFGPGTRLTVL.